The 27 T cell receptor beta chains below were found in one sample sequenced in a study of lymphopenia after photon versus proton radiotherapy. Clones were sequenced by immunoSEQ multiplex PCR, and TCRdb holds only the in-frame ones, with some missing. The repertoire holds 55,000 to 85,000 clones, with under 95% as singletons. The starting material was peripheral blood, obtained from a patient treated with photon-based radiotherapy. The receptors stem from a woman in her 40s with cholangiocarcinoma.

The V gene is TRBV4-1, the J gene TRBJ1-4; 8 nucleotides agree with TRBD1. In germline, CDR1 is MGHRA, CDR2 YSYEKL. V lost 1 base to trimming and J lost 8 bases; unmatched junction nucleotides: 6. The CDR3 extends over 15 amino acids. DNA for the CDR3: TGCGCCAGCAGCCAAGGACAGGGGCAGGGGGAAAAACTGTTTTTT. Protein product: CASSQGQGQGEKLFF.

In regard to this clone: The junction departs from germline at one end; a sequencing error may be responsible. The gene calls are TRBV6-5 and TRBJ1-1; the match to TRBD1 covers 7 bases. The CDR3 is made up of 12 amino acids. Germline CDR1 is MNHEY and CDR2 is SVGAGI. The CDR3 protein is CADIPDRAEAFF. The CDR3 DNA sequence: TGTGCCGACATCCCCGACAGGGCTGAGGCTTTCTTT.

This chain uses TRBV5-4 with TRBJ1-1, with 9 bases aligning to TRBD1. This CDR3 is built from 13 residues. J was trimmed by 11 bases and V by 3 bases; bases with no gene match: 8. The germline V gene encodes CDR1 SGHNT and CDR2 YYREEE (reference sequence). The CDR3 DNA reads TGTGCCAGCAGCTGGGGACAGGGCTTAGAGGCTTTCTTT. Translation: CASSWGQGLEAFF.

The chain combines TRBV6-6 with TRBJ2-3; 9 bases map to TRBD1. The CDR3 consists of 14 residues. The V gene end was trimmed by 5 bases and the J gene end by 7 bases; junction bases not matched to a gene: 7. Germline CDR1 and CDR2: MNHNY and SVGAGI (reference sequence). The CDR3 spells CASSARDRVYTQYF. The CDR3 DNA sequence: TGTGCCAGCAGTGCCCGGGACAGGGTGTATACGCAGTATTTT.

The chain is built from TRBV18 and TRBJ1-1; D possibly corresponds to TRBD1 (5 bases). There are 12 residues in the CDR3. The V end was cut by 5 bases, the J end by 1 base, with 5 bases between. From germline, CDR1 is KGHSH and CDR2 LQKENI. The CDR3 loop is CASSGGNTEAFF. The CDR3 DNA is TGTGCCAGCTCAGGGGGGAACACTGAAGCTTTCTTT.

The rearrangement links TRBV18 to TRBJ1-1; D unclear. The CDR3 loop spans 13 amino acids. Germline CDR1 KGHSH, CDR2 LQKENI. V lost 1 base and J lost 1, with 4 bases in between. As DNA, the CDR3 is TGTGCCAGCTCACCACTGGGGAACACTGAAGCTTTCTTT. Its protein product is CASSPLGNTEAFF.

The V call is TRBV6-1, the J call TRBJ2-7; a weak D match, TRBD2 (5 bases). Per the germline V gene, CDR1 is MNHNS and CDR2 is SASEGT. With 2 bases removed from V and 7 bases from J, the gap between germline ends came to 18 bases. The CDR3 spans 15 residues. CDR3 nucleotides: TGTGCCAGCAGTGAATCAGCCGAGGGTTATCTGGAGCAGTACTTC. Amino acid sequence: CASSESAEGYLEQYF.

This clone was detected once. The V and J genes are TRBV5-6 and TRBJ1-2; D is uncertain. Germline CDR1 SGHDT, CDR2 YYEEEE. V lost 1 base and J lost 5, with 12 bases in between. This CDR3 region has 14 residues. The CDR3, as DNA: TGTGCCAGCAGCTTGCGAGAGGGCCTTTATGGCTACACCTTC. Its translation: CASSLREGLYGYTF.

The rearrangement joins TRBV2 to TRBJ2-2, with D perhaps TRBD1 or TRBD2 (6 bases each). The CDR3 loop spans 14 amino acids. Germline CDR1 is SNHLY and CDR2 is FYNNEI. V was trimmed by 7 bases and J by 5 bases, leaving 14 bases between them. In DNA, the CDR3 is TGTGCCAGCAACGGAGGGGGTAGGACCGGGGAGCTGTTTTTT. Protein product: CASNGGGRTGELFF.

This clone was counted a single time. The chain joins TRBV10-3 to TRBJ1-1, with D unresolved. V lost 0 bases and J lost 4, with 3 bases in between. This CDR3 is built from 12 residues. Germline V gene data show CDR1 as ENHRY and CDR2 as SYGVKD. Here the CDR3 DNA reads TGTGCCATCAGTGAGTCCAGCACTGAAGCTTTCTTT. Its translation: CAISESSTEAFF.

V and J are TRBV19 and TRBJ1-1; the D gene is possibly TRBD1 (5 bases). The germline V gene encodes CDR1 LNHDA and CDR2 SQIVND (reference sequence). Trimming cost V 6 bases and J 7 bases, with 24 bases left between them. This CDR3 has 16 amino acids. In nucleotides, the CDR3 is TGTGCCAGTAGCCACCCCCCGGGACCCCCGGAGGGTGAAGCTTTCTTT. It codes for CASSHPPGPPEGEAFF.

This sequence joins TRBV4-3 and TRBJ2-1, with a weak D call TRBD2 (5 bases). Germline V CDR1 and CDR2: LGHNA, YSLEER. The CDR3 is 15 amino acids. Trimming left V 0 bases short and J 4 bases short, with 10 bases between. CDR3: CASSQDGLRYNEQFF. The CDR3 nucleotides are TGCGCCAGCAGCCAAGATGGACTTCGGTACAATGAGCAGTTCTTC.

The genes are TRBV9 and TRBJ2-2, with 10 bases identical to TRBD1. This CDR3 is built from 16 residues. CDR1 is SGDLS and CDR2 is YYNGEE in the germline V gene. With 3 bases clipped from V and 3 bases from J, the junction kept 5 bases outside the gene matches. Written as DNA, the CDR3 is TGTGCCAGCAGCGCCCGGGACAGGGGATACACCGGGGAGCTGTTTTTT. Its translation: CASSARDRGYTGELFF.

CDR3: CASSSWDVYEQYF. The CDR3, as DNA: TGTGCCAGCAGCTCTTGGGACGTCTACGAGCAGTACTTC. The chain recombines TRBV11-2 with TRBJ2-7, with D tentatively TRBD1 or TRBD2 (5 bases each). CDR1 SGHAT and CDR2 FQNNGV come from the germline V gene. The CDR3 runs 13 residues. Trimming removed 4 bases from V and 3 bases from J, with 10 bases in between.

The chain recombines TRBV6-6 with TRBJ2-5, with 11 bases aligning to TRBD2. This CDR3 comprises 14 residues. Germline V gives CDR1 MNHNY, CDR2 SVGAGI (reference sequence). After removal of 8 bases from V and 4 bases from J, the junction contained 6 bases not matched to a gene. The CDR3 DNA reads as TGTGCCAGCGCCGGGACTAGCGGTATAGAGACCCAGTACTTC. Translated: CASAGTSGIETQYF.

The V and J genes are TRBV30 and TRBJ2-2; possible D gene TRBD1, 6 bases. Germline V gives CDR1 GTSNPN, CDR2 SVGIG (reference sequence). V was pared by 3 bases and J by 4 bases, with 24 bases between. This CDR3 is 18 amino acids long. The CDR3 DNA follows: TGTGCCTGGAGACAGGGTGCTTGGGGCTCCTCAGGCACCGGGGAGCTGTTTTTT. Translation: CAWRQGAWGSSGTGELFF.

CDR3 sequence (DNA): TGCGCCAGCAGCTCCATGCCCGGGGACAGGCTAACAGGGGGCTACACCTTC. Its protein product is CASSSMPGDRLTGGYTF. J is TRBJ1-2 and V is TRBV5-1; 8 bases agree with TRBD1. After removal of 3 bases from V and 8 bases from J, the junction contained 18 bases not matched to a gene. The germline V gene encodes CDR1 SGHRS and CDR2 YFSETQ. The CDR3 length is 17 residues.

V usage is TRBV7-2 and J usage is TRBJ2-2; no firm D call. Germline CDR1 SGHTA, CDR2 FQGNSA. The CDR3 contains 15 residues. Between the trimmed V and J ends, which lost 4 bases and 0 bases, there was a span of 9 bases. CDR3 region: CASSSRTANTGELFF. The CDR3 coding sequence is TGTGCCAGCAGCTCCCGTACAGCGAACACCGGGGAGCTGTTTTTT.

The chain has TRBV7-9 and TRBJ2-1, with D possibly being TRBD2 (6 bases). V was trimmed by 5 bases and J by 0 bases, leaving 17 bases between them. The CDR3 runs to 17 residues. Germline lookup yields CDR1 SEHNR and CDR2 FQNEAQ (reference sequence). This CDR3 reads CASSPRVAGSSYNEQFF. The CDR3 DNA is TGTGCCAGCAGCCCCCGGGTCGCGGGGAGCTCCTACAATGAGCAGTTCTTC.

The CDR3, as DNA: TGTGCCAGCAGCCCCTGGACAGGCGGGGAGCTGTTTTTT. Translating it yields CASSPWTGGELFF. The chain joins TRBV9 to TRBJ2-2, with 7 bases identical to TRBD1. Germline V lookup: CDR1 SGDLS, CDR2 YYNGEE. Losses at the gene ends were 4 bases for V and 7 bases for J; bases not matched to a gene: 4. There are 13 residues in the CDR3.

This chain joins TRBV20-1 and TRBJ1-4; D unresolved. CDR1 is DFQATT and CDR2 is SNEGSKA in the germline V gene (reference sequence). V was cut by 0 bases and J by 8 bases, with 4 bases left in between. The length of the CDR3 is 11 residues. The CDR3 DNA reads as TGCAGTGCTAGAGATGGCGAAAAACTGTTTTTT. Encoded protein: CSARDGEKLFF.

The CDR3 spells CASSQDREKLFF. The CDR3 DNA sequence: TGTGCCAGCAGCCAAGATCGGGAAAAACTGTTTTTT. This rearrangement joins TRBV4-2 to TRBJ1-4; D gene ambiguous. This CDR3 spans 12 amino acids. Germline CDR1 reads LGHNA; CDR2 reads YNFKEQ. V gave up 0 bases and J gave up 8 bases, with 4 bases separating them.

CDR3 residues: CASSLPGQNTEAFF. The CDR3 region has the DNA TGTGCCAGCAGCCTACCGGGACAGAACACTGAAGCTTTCTTT. V usage is TRBV25-1 and J usage is TRBJ1-1; D is perhaps TRBD1 (6 bases). Germline assignment: CDR1 MGHDK and CDR2 SYGVNS. This CDR3 spans 14 amino acids. V dropped 6 bases and J dropped 1 base, with 12 bases sitting between them.

The V and J genes are TRBV6-6 and TRBJ1-5, with D possibly matching TRBD1 (6 bases). Germline CDR1 MNHNY, CDR2 SVGAGI (reference sequence). Between the trimmed V and J ends, which lost 7 bases and 3 bases, there was a span of 16 bases. The CDR3 has 15 amino acids. DNA of the CDR3: TGTGCCAGCACCCTAACCCGGACAGTCAATCAGCCCCAGCATTTT. It is translated as CASTLTRTVNQPQHF.

The rearrangement joins TRBV4-3 to TRBJ1-2; TRBD1 is a possible D gene (6 bases). CDR1 LGHNA and CDR2 YSLEER come from the germline V gene. V dropped 2 bases and J dropped 8 bases, with 18 bases sitting between them. The CDR3 length is 15 residues. CDR3: CASSQIWGAIGGYTF. CDR3 DNA sequence: TGCGCCAGCAGCCAAATTTGGGGGGCAATCGGAGGCTACACCTTC.

The CDR3 sequence is CASSFRVGRAEAFF. The CDR3 DNA reads as TGTGCCAGCAGTTTCAGGGTGGGAAGGGCTGAAGCTTTCTTT. The rearrangement links TRBV6-5 to TRBJ1-1; D may be TRBD1 (5 bases). In germline, CDR1 is MNHEY, CDR2 SVGAGI. V lost 4 bases and J 6 bases, leaving 15 bases between the germline ends. This CDR3 comprises 14 residues.

The J gene is TRBJ1-4, the V gene TRBV5-4; TRBD1 matches at 10 bases. CDR3 length: 16 amino acids. V was clipped by 4 bases and J by 7 bases; unmatched bases: 10. The germline CDR1 and CDR2 sequences are SGHNT and YYREEE (reference sequence). The CDR3 nucleotides read TGTGCCAGCAGCGTCAGGTCGGGACAGGGGCGTGAAAAACTGTTTTTT. Translation gives CASSVRSGQGREKLFF.